This T cell receptor (beta chain) is from a study of T cell responses to AZD1222 COVID-19 vaccine. General study findings and limits: Donors were mostly white British, more females; clonal diversity possibly underestimated. Researchers report vaccine-associated CD4 TCRs spanning spike, with dominance at 160-218 and 743-854. Scientists sampled the repertoires only once the peak T cell response had passed.

About this clone itself: Its antigen is as yet unknown.

Trimming took 7 bases from V and 4 from J, leaving 16 bases between them. This CDR3 region has 14 residues. Germline CDR1 reads MDHEN; CDR2 reads SYDVKM. Some clones are missing from TCRdb's copy, which holds only in-frame ones; the method was immunoSEQ multiplex PCR. The sample includes about 140,000 clones, 88% of them seen just once. Sequencing used peripheral blood, obtained 28 days after the second AZD1222 dose. The clonotype comes from an adult who received the AZD1222 COVID-19 vaccine. The chain employs TRBV28 and TRBJ1-2, with D maybe TRBD1 (5 bases). The CDR3 region is CASNTDTVTYGYTF. CDR3 in DNA: TGTGCCAGCAACACGGACACCGTGACCTATGGCTACACCTTC.